The present T cell receptor beta chain was sequenced within a study of CD8+ T cells in alopecia areata. Overall study context: Those treated were given oral tofacitinib at 5 to 10 mg twice daily.

Reverse transcription of extracted RNA yielded cDNA, which provided the sequencing template. Assay used: immunoSEQ multiplex PCR; TCRdb lists only in-frame clones, some missing. The sample shows roughly 130,000 clones, roughly 54% of them seen only once. Researchers gathered lesional scalp punch biopsies and peripheral blood from patients with alopecia areata. The sorting of PBMCs gave CD4+ and CD8+ T cells. Trimming took 2 bases from V and 4 from J, leaving 14 bases between them. CDR1 and CDR2 from the germline V gene are MNHEY and SVGAGI. This CDR3 spans 15 amino acids. Here the sequenced sample was CD4+ T cells sorted from blood, taken at week 0. The receptor was isolated from a human donor with alopecia areata. The rearrangement links TRBV6-5 to TRBJ1-2, with TRBD1 as a possible D gene (5 bases). CDR3: CASSYRRGQGYGYTF. CDR3 nucleotide sequence: TGTGCCAGCAGTTACAGACGCGGGCAGGGCTATGGCTACACCTTC.